These 9 T cell receptor beta chains share one sample of origin, sequenced in a study of T-cell reconstitution after alpha-beta-depleted transplantation in children. Unique molecular identifiers were used to barcode this TCRbeta library. TCRdb independently ran MiXCR on the PCR reads; one entry per CDR3 protein. The sample contains roughly 500,000 distinct CDR3 sequences, 18% of which appear only once. The starting material was PBMCs from the stem cell graft donor, obtained from the stem cell graft. The receptors stem from a human donor who donated a stem cell graft to a child with acute lymphoblastic leukemia.

This clonotype came up a few times. The CDR3 sequence is CASSVGVLNTEAFF. CDR3 coding DNA: TGTGCCAGCAGCGTAGGAGTTTTGAACACTGAAGCTTTCTTT. This chain uses TRBV9 with TRBJ1-1, with D hard to call. CDR1 is SGDLS and CDR2 is YYNGEE in the germline V gene. Trimming pared 0 bases from V and 0 bases from J, leaving 6 bases between. CDR3 size: 14 residues. The full variable domain, rest sourced from reference TRBV9 and TRBJ1-1, is DSGVTQTPKHLITATGQRVTLRCSPRSGDLSVYWYQQSLDQGLQFLIQYYNGEERAKGNILERFSAQQFPDLHSELNLSSLELGDSALYFCASSVGVLNTEAFFGQGTRLTVV.

The CDR3 bases are TGTGCCAGCAGCCTACCGGGACAGGAGGACACCATATATTTT. It translates to CASSLPGQEDTIYF. This chain connects TRBV3-1 to TRBJ1-3; TRBD1 agrees at 8 bases. Per the germline V gene, CDR1 is LGHDT and CDR2 is YNNKEL (reference sequence). V dropped 4 bases and J dropped 8; count of bases not matched to a gene: 7. The CDR3 totals 14 residues.

This clonotype was recorded a few times. The gene calls are TRBV19 and TRBJ2-7, with 7 positions matching TRBD1. Trimming removed 3 bases from V and 3 bases from J; junction bases left unmatched: 2. The CDR3 extends over 13 amino acids. Germline V CDR1 and CDR2: LNHDA, SQIVND (reference sequence). CDR3 coding DNA: TGTGCCAGTAGTATGGGACAGATCTACGAGCAGTACTTC. This codes for CASSMGQIYEQYF.

This clonotype was picked up a small number of times. The V and J genes are TRBV4-1 and TRBJ2-2; TRBD1 agrees at 10 bases. The CDR3 is made up of 16 amino acids. Germline V CDR1 and CDR2: MGHRA, YSYEKL. V was pared by 4 bases and J by 3 bases, with 5 bases of the junction left unmatched. The CDR3 coding sequence is TGCGCCAGCAGCCGCACCGGGACAGGGGACACCGGGGAGCTGTTTTTT. It translates to CASSRTGTGDTGELFF.

This clonotype was observed a handful of times. This chain links TRBV5-1 with TRBJ2-7; the D gene is possibly TRBD1 (5 bases). There are 14 residues in the CDR3. Germline CDR1 and CDR2: SGHRS and YFSETQ. The V end lost 0 bases, the J end lost 0 bases, and 7 bases lay between the germline ends. CDR3 sequence: CASSLGQLSYEQYF. The CDR3 DNA reads TGCGCCAGCAGCTTGGGACAGCTCTCCTACGAGCAGTACTTC. The variable domain in full, with the rest retrieved from reference TRBV5-1 and TRBJ2-7, is KAGVTQTPRYLIKTRGQQVTLSCSPISGHRSVSWYQQTPGQGLQFLFEYFSETQRNKGNFPGRFSGRQFSNSRSEMNVSTLELGDSALYLCASSLGQLSYEQYFGPGTRLTVT.

This clonotype was seen only a few times. The rearrangement uses TRBV10-3 and TRBJ2-5; TRBD2 matches at 8 bases. Germline CDR1 is ENHRY and CDR2 is SYGVKD. The CDR3 length is 16 residues. V lost 3 bases to trimming and J lost 4 bases; unmatched junction nucleotides: 10. The CDR3 nucleotides are TGTGCCATCAGTGACGGGGGGGGAGGCGGAAGAGAGACCCAGTACTTC. This encodes CAISDGGGGGRETQYF.

V gene TRBV20-1 combines with J gene TRBJ1-3; no clear D gene. The V gene lost 2 bases and the J gene lost 4 bases, with 9 bases spanning the gap. This CDR3 has 13 amino acids. In germline, CDR1 is DFQATT, CDR2 SNEGSKA (reference sequence). The CDR3 nucleotides read TGCAGTGCTAGAAGTCTGGTCGGAAACACCATATATTTT. Protein sequence: CSARSLVGNTIYF.

In DNA, the CDR3 is TGTGCCATCAGAGGCTCCGGGACAGTCTACACTGAAGCTTTCTTT. This gives the protein CAIRGSGTVYTEAFF. The J gene is TRBJ1-1, the V gene TRBV10-3, with 7 bases lining up with TRBD1. This CDR3 contains 15 residues. V lost 6 bases and J lost 3; bases outside the gene matches: 10. Germline-derived CDR1 and CDR2 are ENHRY and SYGVKD.

This clonotype came up a few times. The rearrangement uses TRBV27 and TRBJ1-4; D is uncertain. Germline CDR1 MNHEY, CDR2 SMNVEV (reference sequence). V was clipped by 9 bases and J by 8 bases, with 7 bases between them. The CDR3 extends over 10 amino acids. This CDR3 is CARADEKLFF. As DNA, the CDR3 is TGTGCCAGGGCAGACGAAAAACTGTTTTTT.